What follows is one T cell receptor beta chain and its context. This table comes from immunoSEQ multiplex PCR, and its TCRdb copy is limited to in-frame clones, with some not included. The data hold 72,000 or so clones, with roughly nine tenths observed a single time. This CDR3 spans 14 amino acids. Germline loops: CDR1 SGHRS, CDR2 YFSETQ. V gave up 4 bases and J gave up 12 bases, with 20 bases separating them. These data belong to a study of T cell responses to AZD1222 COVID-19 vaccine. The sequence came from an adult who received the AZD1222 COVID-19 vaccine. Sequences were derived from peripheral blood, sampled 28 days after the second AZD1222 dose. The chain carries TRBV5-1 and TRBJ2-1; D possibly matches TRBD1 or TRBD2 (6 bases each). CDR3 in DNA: TGCGCCAGCAGCGCGAAGGGGGACTCACGAGGGCAGTTCTTC. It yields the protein CASSAKGDSRGQFF.